The 12 T cell receptor beta chains listed next were all sequenced from one sample in a study of read filtering for tumor transcriptome and immune sequencing. The library was built from around 0.4 ug RNA with molecular barcoded adaptors for alpha/delta and beta/gamma chains. TCRdb reprocessed the reads via MiXCR and lists one record per CDR3 protein. The table has roughly 130,000 distinct CDR3 sequences, under 15% seen once. Material: a population of CD138-negative cells sorted from bone marrow. The receptors originated from a donor aged 40 or older with multiple myeloma.

In this sample, this clonotype turned up many times. The V and J genes are TRBV12-3 or TRBV12-4 and TRBJ2-7, with 8 bases aligning to TRBD2. CDR3 length equals 14 residues. V was pared by 5 bases and J by 5 bases, with 8 bases of the junction left unmatched. The CDR3 loop is CASSTRGGPNEQYF. For the CDR3, the DNA is TGTGCCAGCAGTACCCGGGGGGGTCCCAACGAGCAGTACTTC.

Turning to this clonotype: A read error likely explains this, since a far larger clone differs by one base. The genes are TRBV11-2 and TRBJ2-7; TRBD1 aligns across 8 bases. CDR1 and CDR2 (germline): SGHAT, FQNNGV. V gave up 1 base and J gave up 7 bases; unmatched junction bases: 9. The CDR3 is made up of 15 amino acids. The CDR3 DNA reads as TGTGCCAGCAGCTTAGGGGTCAGGGGGCGCGGGGAGCAGTACTTC. Translated: CASSLGVRGRGEQYF.

In this sample, this clonotype turned up many times. This chain links TRBV12-3 or TRBV12-4 with TRBJ2-3; D gene unclear. The CDR3 is made up of 14 amino acids. The V gene lost 4 bases and the J gene lost 2 bases, with 10 bases spanning the gap. CDR3: CASSSQLPTDTQYF. CDR3 DNA sequence: TGTGCCAGCAGTTCCCAGCTGCCCACAGATACGCAGTATTTT.

There are many counts of this clonotype. The J gene is TRBJ1-5, the V gene TRBV5-6, with D possibly TRBD1 on 5 matching bases. The CDR3 runs 15 residues. Trimming cost V 4 bases and J 0 bases, with 11 bases left between them. Germline V gene data show CDR1 as SGHDT and CDR2 as YYEEEE. The CDR3 DNA is TGTGCCAGCAGCCCCGGTGGACATAGCAATCAGCCCCAGCATTTT. It is translated as CASSPGGHSNQPQHF. The complete variable domain, with remaining parts taken from reference TRBV5-6 and TRBJ1-5, reads DAGVTQSPTHLIKTRGQQVTLRCSPKSGHDTVSWYQQALGQGPQFIFQYYEEEERQRGNFPDRFSGHQFPNYSSELNVNALLLGDSALYLCASSPGGHSNQPQHFGDGTRLSIL.

This clonotype was seen at least ten times. This chain joins TRBV7-2 and TRBJ1-1; weak D call: TRBD1 (5 bases). V was trimmed by 0 bases and J by 4 bases, leaving 12 bases between them. Germline V CDR1 and CDR2: SGHTA, FQGNSA. The CDR3 contains 15 residues. In nucleotides, the CDR3 is TGTGCCAGCAGCTTAGCGGCGGGGAGGGGCACTGAAGCTTTCTTT. This encodes CASSLAAGRGTEAFF.

This clonotype was seen repeatedly, ten times or more. The chain employs TRBV29-1 and TRBJ2-7; 7 nucleotides agree with TRBD1. CDR1 and CDR2 from the germline V gene are SQVTM and ANQGSEA. CDR3 length equals 10 residues. The V gene end was trimmed by 6 bases and the J gene end by 5 bases; junction bases not matched to a gene: 1. CDR3 DNA: TGCAGCGTCGGGACAGACGAGCAGTACTTC. It codes for CSVGTDEQYF.

This clonotype appeared many times. The junction differs from germline at one of its ends, possibly a read error. This chain uses TRBV7-2 with TRBJ1-5; 10 bases are a match to TRBD1. The CDR3 totals 14 residues. Germline loops: CDR1 SGHTA, CDR2 FQGNSA. CDR3 sequence: CAGSLGQGGQPQHF. The CDR3 bases are TGTGCCGGCAGCTTAGGACAGGGGGGTCAGCCCCAGCATTTT.

This clonotype was detected only a few times. The rearrangement uses TRBV20-1 and TRBJ1-2; no reliable D call. The CDR3 is made up of 14 amino acids. Deletions cut 1 base from V and 6 bases from J, with 15 bases between. From germline, CDR1 is DFQATT and CDR2 SNEGSKA (reference sequence). The DNA of the CDR3 is TGCAGTGCTAGAGGCCCAGGAATATCACATGGCTACACCTTC. Its protein product is CSARGPGISHGYTF.

There are many counts of this clonotype. The chain employs TRBV6-5 and TRBJ2-6; the D is unclear. The V end was cut by 5 bases, the J end by 0 bases, with 14 bases between. The germline CDR1 and CDR2 sequences are MNHEY and SVGAGI. The CDR3 sequence is 17 residues long. The CDR3: CASSMTHINSGANVLTF. CDR3 DNA sequence: TGTGCCAGCAGTATGACACATATTAACTCTGGGGCCAACGTCCTGACTTTC.

This clonotype was recorded many times. This rearrangement joins TRBV29-1 to TRBJ2-1, with a possible D match to TRBD1 (6 bases). Looked up from germline, CDR1 is SQVTM and CDR2 is ANQGSEA. The V gene lost 6 bases and the J gene lost 1 base, with 16 bases spanning the gap. The CDR3 has 15 residues. CDR3 residues: CSVPLDSPSYNEQFF. In DNA form, the CDR3 reads TGCAGCGTGCCGCTGGACAGTCCGTCCTACAATGAGCAGTTCTTC.

This clonotype was seen ten or more times. The chain has TRBV6-6 and TRBJ1-5; no clear D. Germline V CDR1 and CDR2: MNHNY, SVGAGI (reference sequence). V shed 4 bases and J shed 12 bases, with 19 bases lying between them. The CDR3 is made up of 14 amino acids. The CDR3 DNA is TGTGCCAGCAGTTCGCATCAGGATCCCGGGGTCCAGCATTTT. Translated, it gives CASSSHQDPGVQHF.

This clonotype was found many times. The genes are TRBV5-1 and TRBJ2-2; 8 bases fit TRBD2. V lost 0 bases, J lost 1 base, and 2 bases stayed unmatched. The CDR3 sequence is 16 residues long. CDR1 and CDR2 from the germline V gene are SGHRS and YFSETQ. For the CDR3, the DNA is TGCGCCAGCAGCTTGGCTAGCGGGCAGAACACCGGGGAGCTGTTTTTT. As protein: CASSLASGQNTGELFF.